The 26 T cell receptor beta chains below come from one sample, sequenced in a study of CD8 T cells in Susac syndrome (dated by TCRdb to the late 2010s). The method behind the library was the immunoSEQ multiplex PCR assay. RNA was extracted with the RNeasy kit and about 0.5 to 1 ug was reverse transcribed using random hexamers. TCRdb redid the processing of the public reads, applying fastp at Q25 and MiXCR, and retained in-frame beta chains. Duplicate CDR3 protein sequences are folded into a single record with the most common DNA and genes. Across this sample there are about 76,000 distinct CDR3 sequences, with roughly 92% seen only once. Of the sample, less than 0.55% is held by the ten largest clones. The sequenced sample was CD8+ T cells from PBMCs. The receptors stem from a human donor with Susac syndrome.

The J gene is TRBJ2-7, the V gene TRBV20-1; D possibly corresponds to TRBD1 (5 bases). With 5 bases removed from V and 4 bases from J, the gap between germline ends came to 9 bases. Germline-derived CDR1 and CDR2 are DFQATT and SNEGSKA (reference sequence). The CDR3 extends over 11 amino acids. The CDR3 loop reads CSAQQEYEQYF. The CDR3 DNA sequence: TGCAGTGCTCAACAGGAATACGAGCAGTACTTC.

V usage is TRBV19 and J usage is TRBJ1-5; D gene uncertain. The V and J ends lost 3 bases and 2 bases respectively, with 8 bases between them. The CDR3 is 14 amino acids. CDR1 and CDR2 (germline): LNHDA, SQIVND (reference sequence). CDR3 sequence: CASSIWQGNQPQHF. CDR3 in DNA: TGTGCCAGTAGTATTTGGCAGGGCAATCAGCCCCAGCATTTT.

This chain links TRBV7-9 with TRBJ2-7; D is uncertain. Germline V CDR1 and CDR2: SEHNR, FQNEAQ (reference sequence). The V end lost 2 bases, the J end lost 6 bases, and 8 bases lay between the germline ends. The CDR3 spans 12 residues. CDR3 region: CASSLPAGEQYF. The CDR3 nucleotides are TGTGCCAGCAGCTTACCCGCCGGCGAGCAGTACTTC.

The rearrangement joins TRBV28 to TRBJ2-3; no definite D call. This CDR3 has 15 amino acids. Germline V gene sequence: CDR1 MDHEN, CDR2 SYDVKM. Trimming pared 3 bases from V and 0 bases from J, leaving 10 bases between. The CDR3 DNA is TGTGCCAGCAGTTTGGGCTACAGCAGCACAGATACGCAGTATTTT. Its protein product is CASSLGYSSTDTQYF.

The chain combines TRBV7-8 with TRBJ1-1; D perhaps matches TRBD1 (5 bases). In germline, CDR1 is SGHVS, CDR2 FQNEAQ. Trimming removed 0 bases at V and 11 bases at J, with 13 bases between. The CDR3 extends over 13 amino acids. In nucleotides, the CDR3 is TGTGCCAGCAGCTTAGCGCCGGGGCGGGGGGCTTTCTTT. Translation: CASSLAPGRGAFF.

V is TRBV28 and J is TRBJ2-3; D call uncertain. Trimming took off 7 bases at V and 0 bases at J, with 14 bases between the two ends. Germline V gene lookup returns CDR1 MDHEN and CDR2 SYDVKM. This CDR3 contains 15 residues. CDR3: CASTLESGSTDTQYF. The CDR3 DNA is TGTGCCAGCACCCTCGAGTCTGGGAGCACAGATACGCAGTATTTT.

The V gene is TRBV5-1, the J gene TRBJ2-7; 7 nucleotides align to TRBD1. This CDR3 contains 14 residues. The V gene end was trimmed by 2 bases and the J gene end by 2 bases; junction bases not matched to a gene: 4. Germline V gene data show CDR1 as SGHRS and CDR2 as YFSETQ. Here the CDR3 DNA reads TGCGCCAGCAGCTTCACAGGGGAACCCTACGAGCAGTACTTC. It codes for CASSFTGEPYEQYF. Using reference TRBV5-1 and TRBJ2-7 for the parts outside the CDR3, the full variable domain is KAGVTQTPRYLIKTRGQQVTLSCSPISGHRSVSWYQQTPGQGLQFLFEYFSETQRNKGNFPGRFSGRQFSNSRSEMNVSTLELGDSALYLCASSFTGEPYEQYFGPGTRLTVT.

J is TRBJ2-1 and V is TRBV18; tentatively, D is TRBD2 (6 bases). CDR3 length: 17 residues. Trimming removed 0 bases from V and 3 bases from J, with 15 bases in between. The germline V gene has CDR1 KGHSH and CDR2 LQKENI. As DNA, the CDR3 is TGTGCCAGCTCACCACCTTCTGGGGGAGGCGGCTACAATGAGCAGTTCTTC. It specifies CASSPPSGGGGYNEQFF. Supplemented by reference TRBV18 and TRBJ2-1, the full variable domain reads NAGVMQNPRHLVRRRGQEARLRCSPMKGHSHVYWYRQLPEEGLKFMVYLQKENIIDESGMPKERFSAEFPKEGPSILRIQQVVRGDSAAYFCASSPPSGGGGYNEQFFGPGTRLTVL.

The gene calls are TRBV20-1 and TRBJ2-1; 7 nucleotides agree with TRBD2. There are 14 residues in the CDR3. Unmatched junction bases numbered 6, after V lost 5 bases and J lost 2 bases. Germline lookup yields CDR1 DFQATT and CDR2 SNEGSKA (reference sequence). CDR3 protein: CSALPSGAYNEQFF. The CDR3 DNA sequence: TGCAGTGCTCTCCCTAGCGGTGCCTACAATGAGCAGTTCTTC.

The genes are TRBV29-1 and TRBJ2-1, with 10 bases aligning to TRBD2. V trimming: 4 bases; J trimming: 2 bases; junction bases outside the gene matches: 2. This CDR3 is 14 amino acids long. From germline, CDR1 is SQVTM and CDR2 ANQGSEA. CDR3 DNA: TGCAGCGTTGCGCTAGCGGGAGCCTACAATGAGCAGTTCTTC. Its translation: CSVALAGAYNEQFF.

V gene TRBV2 combines with J gene TRBJ1-2; TRBD1 is a possible D gene (6 bases). The CDR3 runs 17 residues. Germline CDR1 SNHLY, CDR2 FYNNEI. Trimming stripped 8 bases from V and 4 bases from J, with 26 bases between. CDR3 nucleotide sequence: TGTGCCAGCGGGCGGGGCCTATCAGGGGTGCATGGCTATGGCTACACCTTC. Protein product: CASGRGLSGVHGYGYTF.

The chain combines TRBV5-1 with TRBJ2-7; 9 nucleotides align to TRBD2. There are 15 residues in the CDR3. V shed 6 bases and J 3 bases; nucleotides not matched to a gene: 10. From germline, CDR1 is SGHRS and CDR2 YFSETQ. Written as DNA, the CDR3 is TGCGCCAGCACTCTGGGCGGGGGGGCACGCTACGAGCAGTACTTC. The encoded protein is CASTLGGGARYEQYF.

This chain joins TRBV30 and TRBJ2-2; D ambiguous. Germline V lookup: CDR1 GTSNPN, CDR2 SVGIG (reference sequence). The CDR3 length is 13 residues. The V gene lost 4 bases and the J gene lost 3 bases, with 9 bases spanning the gap. The CDR3 here is CAWTDFYTGELFF. The CDR3 nucleotides read TGTGCCTGGACCGACTTCTACACCGGGGAGCTGTTTTTT.

The gene calls are TRBV5-4 and TRBJ2-7; perhaps D is TRBD1 or TRBD2 (6 bases each). Germline CDR1 reads SGHNT; CDR2 reads YYREEE (reference sequence). The CDR3 has 16 amino acids. V was pared by 4 bases and J by 0 bases, with 17 bases between. CDR3 in amino acids: CASSQTGTGASYEQYF. Here the CDR3 DNA reads TGTGCCAGCAGCCAGACGGGAACGGGGGCCTCCTACGAGCAGTACTTC.

This chain joins TRBV4-3 and TRBJ2-5, with D unresolved. Trimming stripped 4 bases from V and 5 bases from J, with 8 bases between. Germline V gives CDR1 LGHNA, CDR2 YSLEER. There are 12 residues in the CDR3. The CDR3 loop is CASSPQWETQYF. In DNA form, the CDR3 reads TGCGCCAGCAGCCCGCAATGGGAGACCCAGTACTTC.

This chain joins TRBV5-1 and TRBJ1-2; D remains unclear. Germline loops: CDR1 SGHRS, CDR2 YFSETQ. CDR3 length equals 15 residues. Trimming removed 4 bases from V and 7 bases from J, with 20 bases in between. The CDR3 spells CASSPNPLRAAGYTF. CDR3 nucleotides: TGCGCCAGCAGCCCTAACCCACTCCGGGCAGCTGGCTACACCTTC.

This clonotype was picked up one time. This chain links TRBV11-2 with TRBJ1-5, with D hard to call. The germline V gene encodes CDR1 SGHAT and CDR2 FQNNGV. Trimming stripped 5 bases from V and 9 bases from J, with 11 bases between. This CDR3 has 12 amino acids. The CDR3 sequence: CASSPGHGPQHF. In nucleotides, the CDR3 is TGTGCCAGCAGCCCTGGCCATGGGCCCCAGCATTTT.

This chain uses TRBV20-1 with TRBJ1-2; 10 bases match TRBD1. V lost 0 bases, J lost 2 bases, and 3 bases stayed unmatched. Looked up from germline, CDR1 is DFQATT and CDR2 is SNEGSKA (reference sequence). This CDR3 spans 15 amino acids. This CDR3 is CSARDGGQGNYGYTF. CDR3 sequence (DNA): TGCAGTGCTAGAGATGGGGGACAGGGGAACTATGGCTACACCTTC.

V and J are TRBV19 and TRBJ1-2; TRBD1 matches at 7 bases. The CDR3 covers 15 residues. With V trimmed by 3 bases and J by 2 bases, 6 bases remained unmatched. In germline, CDR1 is LNHDA, CDR2 SQIVND (reference sequence). CDR3 region: CASSIDGDRNYGYTF. The CDR3 bases are TGTGCCAGTAGTATCGACGGGGACAGAAACTATGGCTACACCTTC.

The chain uses TRBV5-1 and TRBJ2-5, with TRBD1 identical over 7 bases. This CDR3 has 13 amino acids. Germline V CDR1 and CDR2: SGHRS, YFSETQ. V lost 4 bases, J lost 8 bases, and 8 bases stayed unmatched. DNA for the CDR3: TGCGCCAGCAGCCCGGGGACAGAGAGAACCCAGTACTTC. The encoded protein is CASSPGTERTQYF.

The rearrangement uses TRBV18 and TRBJ1-3; D ambiguous. The CDR3 has 15 residues. Germline V gene lookup returns CDR1 KGHSH and CDR2 LQKENI. The V and J ends lost 5 bases and 1 base respectively, with 12 bases between them. The CDR3 protein is CASSFPVGSGNTIYF. The DNA of the CDR3 is TGTGCCAGCTCATTCCCCGTAGGTTCTGGAAACACCATATATTTT.

This clonotype was observed a single time. The chain is built from TRBV3-1 and TRBJ2-1, with D uncertain. This CDR3 is 12 amino acids long. V was shortened by 0 bases and J by 9 bases, with 6 bases between the two germline ends. The V gene's germline CDR1 is LGHDT and CDR2 YNNKEL (reference sequence). Written as DNA, the CDR3 is TGTGCCAGCAGCCAAGATCGGAGTGAGCAGTTCTTC. Translated: CASSQDRSEQFF.

This chain uses TRBV7-9 with TRBJ1-2, with 8 bases lining up with TRBD1. Germline V gives CDR1 SEHNR, CDR2 FQNEAQ (reference sequence). This CDR3 spans 14 amino acids. With V trimmed by 5 bases and J by 2 bases, 4 bases remained unmatched. CDR3 in DNA: TGTGCCAGCAGCACCTGGGACAGGAACTATGGCTACACCTTC. It specifies CASSTWDRNYGYTF. Full variable domain (missing parts from reference TRBV7-9 and TRBJ1-2): DTGVSQNPRHKITKRGQNVTFRCDPISEHNRLYWYRQTLGQGPEFLTYFQNEAQLEKSRLLSDRFSAERPKGSFSTLEIQRTEQGDSAMYLCASSTWDRNYGYTFGSGTRLTVV.

The chain combines TRBV9 with TRBJ1-6; D is unresolved. CDR1 SGDLS and CDR2 YYNGEE come from the germline V gene. The CDR3 extends over 15 amino acids. The V and J ends lost 4 bases and 7 bases respectively, with 15 bases between them. The CDR3 coding sequence is TGTGCCAGCAGCCCAGGACCGATCGCAAATTCACCCCTCCACTTT. It codes for CASSPGPIANSPLHF. Full variable domain (remainder filled in from reference TRBV9 and TRBJ1-6): DSGVTQTPKHLITATGQRVTLRCSPRSGDLSVYWYQQSLDQGLQFLIQYYNGEERAKGNILERFSAQQFPDLHSELNLSSLELGDSALYFCASSPGPIANSPLHFGNGTRLTVT.

The chain couples TRBV6-1 to TRBJ1-4; the match to TRBD1 covers 12 bases. The J segment lost 7 bases and the V segment lost 6 bases, leaving 21 bases of the junction unmatched. Germline loops: CDR1 MNHNS, CDR2 SASEGT. The CDR3 is 20 residues long. DNA of the CDR3: TGTGCCAGCAGCCTCCCCCCGGGACAGGGGGCGAACAGTGTTGGTGAAAAACTGTTTTTT. It yields the protein CASSLPPGQGANSVGEKLFF.

The chain combines TRBV27 with TRBJ1-6; D gene unclear. Per germline, CDR1 MNHEY and CDR2 SMNVEV (reference sequence). Deletions cut 5 bases from V and 8 bases from J, with 10 bases between. The length of the CDR3 is 13 residues. The CDR3 DNA reads TGTGCCAGCAGTCTCAGCAGTTATTCACCCCTCCACTTT. Amino acids: CASSLSSYSPLHF.